This T cell receptor (beta chain) was sequenced for a study of blood T cell repertoires in COVID-19. Per the authors' pipeline: Scientists estimated how many nucleated cells there were by amplifying reference gene primers. The data were produced by immunoSEQ multiplex PCR, yet TCRdb's version contains in-frame clones alone and is incomplete. From that table come the V and J calls and clone size; the DNA was used to work out D and trimming. In the table there are some 300,000 clones, nearly 90% of which are singletons. Cohorts were based on clinical histories the participants reported. Before being deemed recovered, Cohort 3 donors had two negative PCRs, clearance, or symptom resolution. Sequencing was done on a sample of PBMCs or T cells enriched from blood (not recorded which). This TCR came from a woman aged 25 to 39 who had recovered from COVID-19.

This chain's CDR3 is CAWRGAGSPLHF. The CDR3, as DNA: TGTGCCTGGAGGGGGGCTGGATCACCCCTCCACTTT. V and J are TRBV30 and TRBJ1-6; D perhaps matches TRBD1 (6 bases). Per germline, CDR1 GTSNPN and CDR2 SVGIG (reference sequence). V lost 3 bases to trimming and J lost 10 bases, with 10 bases between them. The CDR3 loop spans 12 amino acids.